This T cell receptor beta chain was retrieved from a study of beta chain features in type 1 diabetes. Overall study results and limits: A pattern of fewer insertions and more deletions at VDJ junctions was seen in type 1 diabetes patients. Moderate yet significant TCRB CDR3 shortening was seen in Type 1 diabetes patients in all four CD4+ subsets. Here, the possible influence of HLA type (on TCRB rearrangement) remained unresolved. PCR might show a preference for shorter templates, equally across patients and controls.

This clone was seen repeatedly, ten times or more. Its antigen is undetermined. V dropped 4 bases and J dropped 1 base, with 10 bases sitting between them. Germline assignment: CDR1 GTSNPN and CDR2 SVGIG (reference sequence). This CDR3 contains 13 residues. Reverse transcription of all isolated RNA meant that expressed TCRB transcripts were sequenced. TCRdb's copy holds only in-frame clones and misses some; the assay was immunoSEQ multiplex PCR. The table has about 240,000 clones, 25% to 35% seen once. This clonotype was obtained from a man between 25 and 39 years old in good health. The specimen was central memory CD4+ T cells from blood. V and J are TRBV30 and TRBJ1-1, with D unresolved. DNA of the CDR3: TGTGCCTGGATGCACGGCCCGAACACTGAAGCTTTCTTT. This encodes CAWMHGPNTEAFF.